The rows below give T cell receptor beta chains drawn from one sample of a study of T-cell memory formation after mild COVID-19. Via MiXCR, TCRdb re-called the 5' RACE reads, giving one row per CDR3 protein. In the table there are around 200,000 distinct CDR3 sequences, 9.5% to 10% of which are singletons. Material for sequencing was PBMCs or a T cell subset sorted from them (not recorded which). The receptors were sampled from a man aged 18 to 35 who had mild COVID-19 (a few samples of this study predate the infection). Cell type and time point are not known. CDR3s include the opening cysteine and the closing phenylalanine or tryptophan. The D gene is left open where the match is weak. The listing skips clone size in some rows; elsewhere it reads once, few, many or a size class.

CDR3nt | CDR3aa | abundance | j_gene | d_gene | v_gene
TGTGCCAGCTCACCTTCAAGCGGGGGAGATACGCAGTATTTT | CASSPSSGGDTQYF | many | TRBJ2-3 | TRBD2 | TRBV18
TGTGCCAGCAGTTACTCGACGGTGGAGGGTTCACCCCTCCACTTT | CASSYSTVEGSPLHF | few | TRBJ1-6 | - | TRBV6-2/TRBV6-3
TGCGCCAGCAGCTTCCTATTTGGAGAGACCCAGTACTTC | CASSFLFGETQYF | few | TRBJ2-5 | - | TRBV4-1
TGTGCCAGCAGTTTAGGAGTCGGGAGCGGCGTTTCTTTGGGTGAGCAGTTCTTC | CASSLGVGSGVSLGEQFF | few | TRBJ2-1 | - | TRBV12-3/TRBV12-4
TGCGCCAGCAGTCCCGGACTAGCGGGGGGGCCGGGGCAAGAGACCCAGTACTTC | CASSPGLAGGPGQETQYF | few | TRBJ2-5 | TRBD2 | TRBV5-1
TGTGCCAGCAGCCCAACTAGCGGTAACACCGGGGAGCTGTTTTTT | CASSPTSGNTGELFF | - | TRBJ2-2 | TRBD2 | TRBV9
TGTGCCAGCAGCTTAGGTCCTGGGTCGGGAAACACCATATATTTT | CASSLGPGSGNTIYF | many | TRBJ1-3 | - | TRBV7-2
TGTGCCAGTCGAAGCCGGGACAGGGATTACACTGAAGCTTTCTTT | CASRSRDRDYTEAFF | few | TRBJ1-1 | TRBD1 | TRBV19
TGCAGTGCTAGGGGAAACACTGAAGCTTTCTTT | CSARGNTEAFF | few | TRBJ1-1 | - | TRBV20-1
TGCAGCGTTGGGGGGAATCAGCCCCAGCATTTT | CSVGGNQPQHF | many | TRBJ1-5 | - | TRBV29-1
TGTGCCAGCAGTCAGGGACTAGTGGCTGAGCAGTTCTTC | CASSQGLVAEQFF | - | TRBJ2-1 | TRBD2 | TRBV6-2/TRBV6-3
TGTGCCAGCAGCTTAGTTCCCAATGAGCAGTTCTTC | CASSLVPNEQFF | few | TRBJ2-1 | - | TRBV7-9
TGCAGCGTTTCCGGGACAGAGAATTCACCCCTCCACTTT | CSVSGTENSPLHF | - | TRBJ1-6 | TRBD1 | TRBV29-1
TGCGCCAGCAGCTCCCACGGGGCACCGGGTGGCTATGGCTACACCTTC | CASSSHGAPGGYGYTF | few | TRBJ1-2 | - | TRBV4-1
TGCGCCAGCAGCCATTTGGACAAGGGGTCAGGGTATGGCTACACCTTC | CASSHLDKGSGYGYTF | - | TRBJ1-2 | - | TRBV4-3
TGTGCCAGCAGTCCCGGGCGAAGGTTGGAGACCCAGTACTTC | CASSPGRRLETQYF | few | TRBJ2-5 | - | TRBV12-3/TRBV12-4
TGTGCCAGCAGGCTTAGCGGGGTTGGAGAAGAGACCCAGTACTTC | CASRLSGVGEETQYF | - | TRBJ2-5 | TRBD2 | TRBV2
TGCAGTGCTAGGGGTCCCGGGGGGACCGCAGATACGCAGTATTTT | CSARGPGGTADTQYF | few | TRBJ2-3 | TRBD2 | TRBV20-1
TGTGCCAGCAGCTTAGGCGGCAGTGGCACAGATACGCAGTATTTT | CASSLGGSGTDTQYF | - | TRBJ2-3 | - | TRBV7-2
TGTGCCAGTAGTATCGGAGAGAGAGGAGTGGCTTTCTTT | CASSIGERGVAFF | many | TRBJ1-1 | - | TRBV19
TGCAGTGCTCCCGGACTAGCGGGGGGATTCCCGTCCAATGAGCAGTTCTTC | CSAPGLAGGFPSNEQFF | few | TRBJ2-1 | TRBD2 | TRBV20-1
TGTGCCAGTTCAAGGTCGGGTTCCTGGGGCACAGATACGCAGTATTTT | CASSRSGSWGTDTQYF | few | TRBJ2-3 | - | TRBV27
TGCAGTGCTAGAGATGACAGGGGAGGTCAGCCCCAGCATTTT | CSARDDRGGQPQHF | few | TRBJ1-5 | TRBD1 | TRBV20-1
TGCGCCAGCAGCTTAGACAGGGCGGGCACCGGGGAGCTGTTTTTT | CASSLDRAGTGELFF | - | TRBJ2-2 | TRBD1 | TRBV5-1
TGTGCCAGCAGTACCGGGACTAGCGTGTACAATGAGCAGTTCTTC | CASSTGTSVYNEQFF | few | TRBJ2-1 | TRBD2 | TRBV11-2
TGTGCCATCAGTGACCCTGAAGGCAATCAGCCCCAGCATTTT | CAISDPEGNQPQHF | - | TRBJ1-5 | - | TRBV10-3
TGTGCCAGCAGTGGGGGGGGTGACAGGTCCGGTGGCTACACCTTC | CASSGGGDRSGGYTF | - | TRBJ1-2 | - | TRBV2
TGTGCCAGCAGCCAATGGGCCGGGGCCGACTTGGATACGCAGTATTTT | CASSQWAGADLDTQYF | many | TRBJ2-3 | - | TRBV4-2
TGCGCCAGCTCCTACGGGACAGGCCGAGCTAACTATGGCTACACCTTC | CASSYGTGRANYGYTF | - | TRBJ1-2 | TRBD1 | TRBV10-2
TGCGCCAGCAGCCCCGCCCCCGCTAGAAACACCGGGGAGCTGTTTTTT | CASSPAPARNTGELFF | few | TRBJ2-2 | - | TRBV4-1
TGCAGTGCCCCCCCACTAGCGGGATTCACCAATGAGCAGTTCTTC | CSAPPLAGFTNEQFF | - | TRBJ2-1 | TRBD2 | TRBV20-1
TGTGCCAGCAGCCAAGAACTAAACTGGGAGCTGTTTTTT | CASSQELNWELFF | many | TRBJ2-2 | - | TRBV4-2
TGTGCCAGCAGCTTTAGGGACACCGGGGAGCTGTTTTTT | CASSFRDTGELFF | - | TRBJ2-2 | - | TRBV5-5
TGTGCCAGCAGCTCGGGTTCCGAGCAGTACTTC | CASSSGSEQYF | few | TRBJ2-7 | - | TRBV5-6
TGTGCCAGCAGCCAAAGGTATCGGGGCACCGATACGCAGTATTTT | CASSQRYRGTDTQYF | - | TRBJ2-3 | - | TRBV14
TGTGCCAGCAGCCCAGGGACAGCGGGGCAGCCCCAGCATTTT | CASSPGTAGQPQHF | many | TRBJ1-5 | TRBD1 | TRBV7-9
TGTGCCAGCGGACAGGGAAGGGATACGCAGTATTTT | CASGQGRDTQYF | - | TRBJ2-3 | TRBD1 | TRBV6-5
TGTGCCAGCAGTTACCTAGCGGGGGCAGAGACCCAGTACTTC | CASSYLAGAETQYF | few | TRBJ2-5 | TRBD2 | TRBV28
TGCGCCAGCAGCCATCCCAGAGGGGCTAACTATGGCTACACCTTC | CASSHPRGANYGYTF | few | TRBJ1-2 | - | TRBV4-1
TGTGCCAGCAGTTTAACCCCAGGGACGGGGAATGAGCAGTTCTTC | CASSLTPGTGNEQFF | many | TRBJ2-1 | - | TRBV12-3/TRBV12-4